These T cell receptor beta chains were read from a single sample in a study of CD8 T cells in ankylosing spondylitis. Via MiXCR, TCRdb re-called the 5' RACE reads, giving one row per CDR3 protein. Of around 340,000 distinct CDR3 sequences in the sample, 14% to 15% are singletons; the top ten hold roughly 0.99%. What was sequenced was blood, either unsorted or a sorted T cell fraction (not recorded which). These receptors originate from a male donor with ankylosing spondylitis or in good health (not recorded which). Both conserved end residues are part of each CDR3. The D gene is left open where the match is weak. A row's size may be missing; if present it is once, few, many or a size class.

-,-,TRBJ1-3,TRBV7-9,TGTGCCAGCAGCTTAGGGGACTCTGGAAACACCATATATTTT,CASSLGDSGNTIYF
-,-,TRBJ2-3,TRBV11-3,TGTGCCAGCAGCTTATTCCCCAGGGGCTTAAATGCAGATACGCAGTATTTT,CASSLFPRGLNADTQYF
many,-,TRBJ2-3,TRBV29-1,TGCAGCGTTGAAGACCCGGGAGATACGCAGTATTTT,CSVEDPGDTQYF
few,TRBD2,TRBJ2-3,TRBV6-2/TRBV6-3,TGTGCCAGCAGTCCACCTCGACAGGGACTAGCGGTAACTCATAGCACAGATACGCAGTATTTT,CASSPPRQGLAVTHSTDTQYF
-,-,TRBJ2-3,TRBV7-2,TGTGCCAGCAAAGCCGACCCAGGATGGGGTACGCAGTATTTT,CASKADPGWGTQYF
many,-,TRBJ2-2,TRBV30,TGTGCCTGGAGGGGGCAGGCTCCAAACGGGGAGCTGTTTTTT,CAWRGQAPNGELFF
-,-,TRBJ2-3,TRBV3-1,TGTGCCAGCAGCTCCCGGAGGTCCACAGATACGCAGTATTTT,CASSSRRSTDTQYF
-,-,TRBJ2-2,TRBV21-1,TGTGCCAGCAGCAAAGTCTCTGTCGGGCGGGACAACGAGGCCGGGGAGCTGTTTTTT,CASSKVSVGRDNEAGELFF
-,-,TRBJ2-1,TRBV10-3,TGTGCCATCGGCCGCGACGGGTACAATGAGCAGTTCTTC,CAIGRDGYNEQFF
few,-,TRBJ1-2,TRBV14,TGTGCCAGCAGCCAACATGAGTCTCGGGGCTACACCTTC,CASSQHESRGYTF
many,TRBD2,TRBJ2-1,TRBV29-1,TGCAGCGTACTAGCGGGGGTCTACAATGAGCAGTTCTTC,CSVLAGVYNEQFF
-,-,TRBJ2-3,TRBV18,TGTGCCAGCTCACCTATACCTCTTAGCGGAGGAGGGGATACGCAGTATTTT,CASSPIPLSGGGDTQYF
few,-,TRBJ2-4,TRBV6-2/TRBV6-3,TGTGCCAGCAGGACCCCGACGTTGGGCAAAAACATTCAGTACTTC,CASRTPTLGKNIQYF
-,TRBD2,TRBJ2-1,TRBV20-1,TGCAGTGCTGATTCTTTCGCTGAAGCGGGGAATGAGCAGTTCTTC,CSADSFAEAGNEQFF
many,-,TRBJ1-1,TRBV3-1,TGTGCCAGCAGCCAAGTTGGGGCTGAAGCTTTCTTT,CASSQVGAEAFF
-,-,TRBJ1-4,TRBV3-1,TGTGCCAGCAGCTACCCGGGACCTAATGAAAAACTGTTTTTT,CASSYPGPNEKLFF
-,-,TRBJ1-1,TRBV20-1,TGCAGTGCATACAGAGGATCTGAAGCTTTCTTT,CSAYRGSEAFF
few,-,TRBJ1-1,TRBV6-4,TGTGCCAGCAGTGACCCGGATTGGCAAGTGAACACTGAAGCTTTCTTT,CASSDPDWQVNTEAFF
-,TRBD1,TRBJ2-7,TRBV3-1,TGTGCCAGCAGCCAGGACGGACAGGGCCGCTCCTACGAGCAGTACTTC,CASSQDGQGRSYEQYF
-,-,TRBJ1-2,TRBV5-1,TGCGCCAGCTCTTCAAGCGGGGACTATGGCTACACCTTC,CASSSSGDYGYTF
-,TRBD1,TRBJ2-7,TRBV27,TGTGCCAGCAGTTTAAGGGACAGGGTGTACGAGCAGTACTTC,CASSLRDRVYEQYF
few,TRBD2,TRBJ2-3,TRBV10-3,TGTGCCATCGGACTAGCGGCGGGGGATACGCAGTATTTT,CAIGLAAGDTQYF
medium-sized,TRBD2,TRBJ2-3,TRBV9,TGTGCCAGCAGCTCGCGGGGGAGCGTGACAGATACGCAGTATTTT,CASSSRGSVTDTQYF
few,-,TRBJ1-5,TRBV20-1,TGCAGTGCTAAAAAGGACAGTAGCAATCAGCCCCAGCATTTT,CSAKKDSSNQPQHF
-,-,TRBJ2-1,TRBV6-5,TGTGCCAGCAGCGCTCTTGGCAATGAGCAGTTCTTC,CASSALGNEQFF
-,-,TRBJ2-5,TRBV6-6,TGTGCCAGCAGTTACTCGGAGGGCAGGGGGAGAAACTTC,CASSYSEGRGRNF
few,TRBD2,TRBJ2-1,TRBV12-3/TRBV12-4,TGTGCCAGCAGTTCCCCGGGACTAGCGGGAGTGAACTACAATGAGCAGTTCTTC,CASSSPGLAGVNYNEQFF
-,-,TRBJ1-6,TRBV7-9,TGTGCCAGCAGCTCACTAACAGCCAATTCACCCCTCCACTTT,CASSSLTANSPLHF
few,-,TRBJ1-1,TRBV20-1,TGCAGTGCTAGTAAGGGGGGGAACACTGAAGCTTTCTTT,CSASKGGNTEAFF
-,-,TRBJ2-3,TRBV7-6,TGTGCCAGCAGGTCCTCAGGTGCGGGGACTAGCACAGATACGCAGTATTTT,CASRSSGAGTSTDTQYF
-,TRBD2,TRBJ2-3,TRBV12-3/TRBV12-4,TGTGCCAGCGGGACTAGCGGGGGTTATACGCAGTATTTT,CASGTSGGYTQYF
many,-,TRBJ1-1,TRBV14,TGTGCCAGCAGCCACTATCGGGGTACGAACACTGAAGCTTTCTTT,CASSHYRGTNTEAFF
many,TRBD2,TRBJ2-5,TRBV5-1,TGCGCCAGCAGCGTCGGGAGGGCCAGTGAGACCCAGTACTTC,CASSVGRASETQYF
-,TRBD1,TRBJ1-1,TRBV6-5,TGTGCCAGCAGTTATAGTCCCGGGACAGGGGGGACTGAAGCTTTCTTT,CASSYSPGTGGTEAFF
few,-,TRBJ1-1,TRBV5-8,TGTGCCAGCAGCTTGGAGGGATCCTGGAAGGCTGAAGCTTTCTTT,CASSLEGSWKAEAFF
-,-,TRBJ1-4,TRBV5-1,TGCGCCAGCAGCTTGCCGGACGCAACTAATGAAAAACTGTTTTTT,CASSLPDATNEKLFF
many,-,TRBJ1-5,TRBV5-1,TGCGCCAGCAGCCTGTCAGAGAATCAGCCCCAGCATTTT,CASSLSENQPQHF
few,-,TRBJ2-4,TRBV3-1,TGTGCCAGCAGCCCCGGTGGTACTAGAGAGAACATTCAGTACTTC,CASSPGGTRENIQYF
-,-,TRBJ1-6,TRBV7-9,TGTGCCAGCAGCTTAAACAGAATGGGGTATTCACCCCTCCACTTT,CASSLNRMGYSPLHF
few,-,TRBJ2-1,TRBV4-2,TGTGCCAGCAGCCAAGATCCAAGCGGCTACAATGAGCAGTTCTTC,CASSQDPSGYNEQFF
few,-,TRBJ2-1,TRBV30,TGTGCCTGGAGAGGTTCTGGGGGGAGGAATGAGCAGTTCTTC,CAWRGSGGRNEQFF
-,TRBD2,TRBJ2-3,TRBV7-9,TGTGCCAGCAGCTTAGGGGCGCAGACTAGCATAGATACGCAGTATTTT,CASSLGAQTSIDTQYF
few,-,TRBJ2-4,TRBV5-1,TGCGCCAGCAGCTTTTCGGCAGATGCCAAAAACATTCAGTACTTC,CASSFSADAKNIQYF
-,TRBD1,TRBJ1-1,TRBV20-1,TGCAGTGCTCCCGGACAGGGGAGGGCTGAAGCTTTCTTT,CSAPGQGRAEAFF
few,-,TRBJ2-3,TRBV20-1,TGCAGTGCTCCCACTAGCCGGTCCACAGATACGCAGTATTTT,CSAPTSRSTDTQYF
-,-,TRBJ2-1,TRBV20-1,TGCAGTGCTAGGCTTAAAATCTCCCGCCTTGCACCGTACAATGAGCAGTTCTTC,CSARLKISRLAPYNEQFF
-,-,TRBJ2-7,TRBV5-1,TGCGCCAGCACGAAAAGCGGTAGCTCCTACGAGCAGTACTTC,CASTKSGSSYEQYF
-,-,TRBJ1-2,TRBV5-6,TGTGCCAGTTGTCCAGGGCTTACTAACTATGGCTACACCTTC,CASCPGLTNYGYTF
few,TRBD1,TRBJ1-6,TRBV5-1,TGCGCCAGCAGCGCCCGGACAGGGGGTTCAGCACCCCTCCACTTT,CASSARTGGSAPLHF
many,-,TRBJ2-1,TRBV12-3/TRBV12-4,TGTGCCAGCAGTCCCCGGGGCACTGGGGCCTACAATGAGCAGTTCTTC,CASSPRGTGAYNEQFF
-,-,TRBJ1-3,TRBV6-1,TGTGCCAGCGAGGTTCCCCCTGGAAACACCATATATTTT,CASEVPPGNTIYF